This T cell receptor beta chain derives from a study of blood T cells in healthy people across ages. Findings and caveats of the study: Any conclusive comparison of naive versus antigen-experienced cells was prevented by using unsorted PBMCs. The long-lived group displayed more naive CD4+ cells, plus higher diversity, than the aged donors did. CMV status of donors was unknown, possibly confounding expanded clonotype changes.

PCR was performed a second time for 7 to 11 cycles using a sample-barcoded 5' primer and a J-beta primer mix. Tags on each cDNA molecule came from a template-switch adaptor with 12 random nucleotides. One entry per CDR3 protein, called by TCRdb with MiXCR from the 5' RACE reads. This table holds roughly 1.5 million distinct CDR3 sequences, about 45% found once. Trimming removed 5 bases from V and 4 bases from J; junction bases left unmatched: 11. The CDR3 is 17 residues long. Germline values: CDR1 SGHTA, CDR2 FQGNSA. Remarks on this clonotype: The antigen is not known.

This clonotype was obtained from a woman aged 18-29 years in good health. The sequenced sample consisted of blood. The J gene is TRBJ2-3, the V gene TRBV7-2; 11 bases fit TRBD2. The CDR3 here is CASSPAGLAGGSDTQYF. CDR3 in DNA: TGTGCCAGCAGCCCAGCGGGTCTAGCGGGGGGTTCAGATACGCAGTATTTT. Combining the CDR3 with reference TRBV7-2 and TRBJ2-3 gives the whole variable domain GAGVSQSPSNKVTEKGKDVELRCDPISGHTALYWYRQSLGQGLEFLIYFQGNSAPDKSGLPSDRFSAERTGGSVSTLTIQRTQQEDSAVYLCASSPAGLAGGSDTQYFGPGTRLTVL.